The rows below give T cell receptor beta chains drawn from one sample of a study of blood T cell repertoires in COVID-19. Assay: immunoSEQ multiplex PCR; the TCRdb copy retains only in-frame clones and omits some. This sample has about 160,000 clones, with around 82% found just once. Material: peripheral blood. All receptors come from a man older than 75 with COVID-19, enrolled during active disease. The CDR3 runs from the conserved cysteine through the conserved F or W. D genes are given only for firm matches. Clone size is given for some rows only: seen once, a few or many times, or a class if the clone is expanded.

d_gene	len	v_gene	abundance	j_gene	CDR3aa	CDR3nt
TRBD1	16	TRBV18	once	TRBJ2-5	CASSPFGTGFQETQYF	TGTGCCAGCTCACCATTCGGGACAGGCTTTCAAGAGACCCAGTACTTC
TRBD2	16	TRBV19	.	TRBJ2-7	CASSSGLAGFLYEQYF	TGTGCCAGTAGTTCCGGACTAGCGGGGTTCCTCTACGAGCAGTACTTC
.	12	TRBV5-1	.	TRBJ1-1	CASSLWGGEAFF	TGCGCCAGCAGCTTGTGGGGGGGAGAAGCTTTCTTT
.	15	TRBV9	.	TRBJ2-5	CASSVSGTTQETQYF	TGTGCCAGCAGCGTTTCCGGGACAACGCAAGAGACCCAGTACTTC
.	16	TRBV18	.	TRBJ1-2	CASSPVQGMSNYGYTF	TGTGCCAGCTCACCGGTTCAGGGTATGTCCAACTATGGCTACACCTTC
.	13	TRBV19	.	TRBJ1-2	CASSNAGTLGYTF	TGTGCCAGTAGCAATGCGGGGACGTTGGGCTACACCTTC
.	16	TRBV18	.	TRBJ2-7	CASSPSTGLVSYEQYF	TGTGCCAGCTCACCCTCAACAGGGCTGGTCTCCTACGAGCAGTACTTC
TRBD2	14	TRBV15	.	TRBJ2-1	CATSIAGVDNEQFF	TGTGCCACCAGCATAGCGGGGGTAGATAATGAGCAGTTCTTC
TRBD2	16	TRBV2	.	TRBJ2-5	CASRSGTSGTQETQYF	TGTGCCAGCCGATCCGGGACTAGCGGGACTCAAGAGACCCAGTACTTC
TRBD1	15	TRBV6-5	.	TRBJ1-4	CASSRLGDRNEKLFF	TGTGCCAGCTCGAGGTTGGGGGACAGGAACGAAAAACTGTTTTTT
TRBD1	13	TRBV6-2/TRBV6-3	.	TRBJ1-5	CASSGNRGATQHF	TGTGCCAGCAGTGGGAACAGGGGGGCGACCCAGCATTTT
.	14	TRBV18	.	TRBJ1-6	CASSSGQVNSPLHF	TGTGCCAGCTCCTCGGGACAAGTTAATTCACCCCTCCACTTT
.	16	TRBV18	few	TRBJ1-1	CASSPGGAGPNTEAFF	TGTGCCAGCTCACCGGGGGGGGCAGGTCCCAACACTGAAGCTTTCTTT
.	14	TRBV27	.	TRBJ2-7	CASSLRQATYEQYF	TGTGCCAGCAGCCTAAGGCAGGCAACCTACGAGCAGTACTTC
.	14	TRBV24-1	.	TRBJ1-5	CATSDLSGNQPQHF	TGTGCCACCAGTGATTTGTCGGGCAATCAGCCCCAGCATTTT
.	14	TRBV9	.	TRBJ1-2	CASSTGSSNYGYTF	TGTGCCAGCAGCACCGGGTCCTCTAACTATGGCTACACCTTC
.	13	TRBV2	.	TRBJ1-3	CASLGRGGNTIYF	TGTGCCAGCCTGGGGAGGGGTGGAAACACCATATATTTT
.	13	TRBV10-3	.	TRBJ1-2	CAISDTGSDGYTF	TGTGCCATCAGTGACACAGGGTCCGATGGCTACACCTTC
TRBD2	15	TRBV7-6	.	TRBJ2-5	CASSLSGGAGETQYF	TGTGCCAGCAGCTTATCCGGGGGGGCCGGGGAGACCCAGTACTTC
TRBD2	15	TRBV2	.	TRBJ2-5	CASNRREGTKETQYF	TGTGCCAGCAACCGCCGGGAGGGGACTAAAGAGACCCAGTACTTC
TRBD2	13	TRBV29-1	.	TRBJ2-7	CSVAWAGGGEQYF	TGCAGCGTCGCATGGGCCGGCGGGGGCGAGCAGTACTTC
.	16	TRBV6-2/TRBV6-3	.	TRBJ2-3	CASSGQRRLSTDTQYF	TGTGCCAGCAGTGGCCAGCGTCGTCTGAGCACAGATACGCAGTATTTT
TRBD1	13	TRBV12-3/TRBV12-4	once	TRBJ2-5	CASSDRVQETQYF	TGTGCCAGCAGCGACAGGGTTCAAGAGACCCAGTACTTC
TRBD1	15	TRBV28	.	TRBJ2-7	CASSLGGQGHNEQYF	TGTGCCAGCAGTTTAGGGGGACAGGGGCACAACGAGCAGTACTTC
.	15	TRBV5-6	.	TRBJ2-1	CASSLPPLSYNEQFF	TGTGCCAGCAGCTTGCCACCACTCTCCTACAATGAGCAGTTCTTC
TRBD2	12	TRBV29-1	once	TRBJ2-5	CSVSGVEETQYF	TGCAGCGTTAGCGGGGTCGAAGAGACCCAGTACTTC
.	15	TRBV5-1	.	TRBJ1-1	CASSSPAGSSAEAFF	TGCGCCAGCAGCTCGCCGGCAGGCTCTAGCGCTGAAGCTTTCTTT
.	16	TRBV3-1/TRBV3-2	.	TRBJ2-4	CASSAFGPGAKNIQYF	TGTGCCAGCAGTGCCTTTGGCCCGGGAGCCAAAAACATTCAGTACTTC
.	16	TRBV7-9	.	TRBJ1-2	CASSLQGSGSFYGYTF	TGTGCCAGCAGCTTACAGGGGTCAGGGAGCTTCTATGGCTACACCTTC
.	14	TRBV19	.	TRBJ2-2	CASSPPGDPGELFF	TGTGCCAGCTCCCCTCCGGGTGATCCCGGGGAGCTGTTTTTT
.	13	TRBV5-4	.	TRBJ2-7	CASSLRGRYEQYF	TGTGCCAGCAGCTTGCGGGGGAGGTACGAGCAGTACTTC
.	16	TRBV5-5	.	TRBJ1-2	CASSLAGQTSNYGYTF	TGTGCCAGCAGCTTGGCCGGTCAGACTTCTAACTATGGCTACACCTTC
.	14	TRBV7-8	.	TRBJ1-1	CASSLAHGGTEAFF	TGTGCCAGCAGCTTAGCCCACGGGGGCACTGAAGCTTTCTTT
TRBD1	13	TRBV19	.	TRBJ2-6	CASSKGQGIVLTF	TGTGCCAGTAGTAAGGGACAGGGTATTGTCCTGACTTTC
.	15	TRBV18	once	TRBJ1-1	CASSPGGEVSTEAFF	TGTGCCAGCTCACCAGGAGGGGAAGTATCGACTGAAGCTTTCTTT
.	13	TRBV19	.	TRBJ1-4	CASSFRRGEKLFF	TGTGCCAGTAGTTTCCGTAGGGGTGAAAAACTGTTTTTT
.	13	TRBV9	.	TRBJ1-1	CASSVALNTEAFF	TGTGCCAGCAGCGTAGCGTTGAACACTGAAGCTTTCTTT
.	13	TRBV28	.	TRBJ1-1	CASTQPITPEAFF	TGTGCCAGCACTCAACCGATAACACCTGAAGCTTTCTTT
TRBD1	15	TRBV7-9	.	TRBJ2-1	CASSFGQGGGDEQFF	TGTGCCAGCAGCTTCGGACAGGGGGGAGGCGATGAGCAGTTCTTC
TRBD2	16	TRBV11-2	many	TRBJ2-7	CASSLDRNVLAGGQYF	TGTGCCAGCAGCTTAGATCGCAATGTTCTAGCGGGGGGGCAGTACTTC
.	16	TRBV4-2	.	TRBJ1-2	CASSQDSQADLYGYTF	TGTGCCAGCAGCCAAGATTCCCAGGCCGACCTCTATGGCTACACCTTC
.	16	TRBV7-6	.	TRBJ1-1	CASSFSGGGGNTEAFF	TGTGCCAGCAGCTTTAGTGGCGGGGGGGGAAACACTGAAGCTTTCTTT
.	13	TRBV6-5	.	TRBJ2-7	CASARAPSYEQYF	TGTGCCAGCGCCAGGGCCCCCTCCTACGAGCAGTACTTC
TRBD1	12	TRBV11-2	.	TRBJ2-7	CASSFTGDEQYF	TGTGCCAGCAGCTTTACAGGGGACGAGCAGTACTTC
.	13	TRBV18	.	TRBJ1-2	CASSPYDSYGYTF	TGTGCCAGCTCACCCTACGACAGCTATGGCTACACCTTC
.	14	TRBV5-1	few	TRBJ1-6	CASSLRDNSSPLHF	TGCGCCAGCAGCTTGCGTGACAACAGTTCACCCCTCCACTTT
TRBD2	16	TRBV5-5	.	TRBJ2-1	CASRLTSGSAYNEQFF	TGTGCCAGCAGGCTGACTAGCGGGTCCGCCTACAATGAGCAGTTCTTC
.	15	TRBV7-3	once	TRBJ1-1	CASSLVGAMDTEAFF	TGTGCCAGCAGCTTAGTGGGGGCCATGGACACTGAAGCTTTCTTT
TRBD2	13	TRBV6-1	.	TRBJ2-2	CASSGVPSGELFF	TGTGCCAGTAGCGGGGTCCCCTCCGGGGAGCTGTTTTTT
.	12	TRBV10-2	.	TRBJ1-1	CASCRANTEAFF	TGCGCCAGTTGCAGGGCGAACACTGAAGCTTTCTTT
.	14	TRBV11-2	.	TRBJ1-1	CASSLRREGTEAFF	TGTGCCAGCAGCTTAAGACGGGAAGGCACTGAAGCTTTCTTT
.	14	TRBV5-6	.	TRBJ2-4	CASSLGVGGIIQYF	TGTGCCAGCAGCTTGGGGGTCGGAGGGATCATTCAGTACTTC
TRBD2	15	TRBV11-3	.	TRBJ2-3	CASSSGTSGTDTQYF	TGTGCCAGCAGTTCCGGGACTAGCGGGACAGATACGCAGTATTTT
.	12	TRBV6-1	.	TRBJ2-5	CASSEFSETQYF	TGTGCCAGCAGTGAATTCTCAGAGACCCAGTACTTC
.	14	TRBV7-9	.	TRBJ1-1	CASSLEGQGTEAFF	TGTGCCAGCAGCTTAGAGGGGCAGGGCACTGAAGCTTTCTTT